One sample yielded the 6 T cell receptor beta chains listed below, sequenced in a study of T cells in Graves' hyperthyroidism and ophthalmopathy. Amplification yielded TCR beta CDR3 regions, with RNA transcripts as the source. With the HTBI primer set, the TCR CDR3 went through a first round of RT-PCR. One entry per CDR3 protein results from TCRdb running MiXCR on the multiplex PCR reads. The sample holds about 600,000 distinct CDR3 sequences, about 14% seen once. Sequencing was carried out using blood. The receptors originated from a woman aged 45-65 years with Graves' ophthalmopathy.

This clonotype was seen ten or more times. The chain couples TRBV4-3 to TRBJ2-1; D unclear. The CDR3 extends over 15 amino acids. V gave up 3 bases and J gave up 3 bases, with 12 bases separating them. In germline, CDR1 is LGHNA, CDR2 YSLEER. The DNA of the CDR3 is TGCGCCAGCAGCCACGAGGTTGGCGGCTACAATGAGCAGTTCTTC. Its protein product is CASSHEVGGYNEQFF.

This clonotype was found many times. The V call is TRBV6-2 or TRBV6-3, the J call TRBJ2-7; 8 bases line up with TRBD1. J lost 1 base, V lost 10 bases, and 6 bases had no gene match. This CDR3 is built from 13 residues. Germline V gene sequence: CDR1 MNHEY, CDR2 SVGEGT. The CDR3 DNA reads as TGTGCCACCCGTCGGACAGGGTCCTACGAGCAGTACTTC. This translates into CATRRTGSYEQYF.

The table lists this clonotype with many counts. This chain uses TRBV28 with TRBJ1-1; D is unclear. This CDR3 spans 13 amino acids. CDR1 MDHEN and CDR2 SYDVKM come from the germline V gene. V was cut by 9 bases and J by 4 bases, with 15 bases left in between. The CDR3 loop is CASIEAGATEAFF. In DNA, the CDR3 is TGTGCCAGTATAGAGGCGGGAGCCACTGAAGCTTTCTTT.

This clonotype was counted between two and nine times. This chain uses TRBV30 with TRBJ2-6, with 9 positions matching TRBD2. The J segment lost 3 bases and the V segment lost 0 bases, leaving 12 bases of the junction unmatched. The CDR3 runs 19 residues. Per the germline V gene, CDR1 is GTSNPN and CDR2 is SVGIG (reference sequence). CDR3 sequence: CAWSVLGGRATSGANVLTF. In DNA form, the CDR3 reads TGTGCCTGGAGTGTCTTAGGCGGGAGGGCCACAAGTGGGGCCAACGTCCTGACTTTC.

The chain recombines TRBV6-5 with TRBJ2-3; D may be TRBD2 (5 bases). CDR1 MNHEY and CDR2 SVGAGI come from the germline V gene. The CDR3 has 19 residues. The V and J ends lost 2 bases and 0 bases respectively, with 21 bases between them. CDR3 residues: CASSYPTTRLLPSTDTQYF. The CDR3 nucleotides read TGTGCCAGCAGTTACCCGACAACACGACTACTCCCTAGCACAGATACGCAGTATTTT.

J is TRBJ2-7 and V is TRBV5-4; 9 positions match TRBD1. Per germline, CDR1 SGHNT and CDR2 YYREEE (reference sequence). There are 15 residues in the CDR3. The trim removed 3 bases at V and 5 bases at J, leaving 9 bases unmatched. DNA of the CDR3: TGTGCCAGCAGCTATCCGGGACAGGGACGCCACGAGCAGTACTTC. Protein: CASSYPGQGRHEQYF.